This record covers a single TCR beta chain. Its antigen is unknown. DNA from unsorted PBMC was sequenced on ten immunoSEQ deep assay plates. This table comes from immunoSEQ multiplex PCR, and its TCRdb copy is limited to in-frame clones, with some not included. The sample holds some 470,000 clones, 76% seen once. Unmatched junction bases numbered 9, after V lost 2 bases and J lost 3 bases. CDR3 length: 17 amino acids. Per germline, CDR1 MDHEN and CDR2 SYDVKM. The data stem from a study of shared clonotypes between healthy human individuals. Study outcomes and limitations: A limitation of the genetic and exposure-history diversity represented arose from few donors. Sequencing depth was expected to affect clonotype sharing among donors.

The sequencing sample was made of PBMCs. The receptor comes from a woman aged 40-49 years in good health. Some clones in this sample may be carry-over from other donors' samples. The V call is TRBV28, the J call TRBJ2-3, with TRBD1 matching over 9 bases. CDR3 bases: TGTGCCAGCAGTTTAAGTCCCGGGACAGGGATGACAGATACGCAGTATTTT. Amino acids: CASSLSPGTGMTDTQYF.